The rows below give T cell receptor beta chains drawn from one sample of a study of patients with pleural tuberculosis. TCRdb processed the reads anew with MiXCR; each CDR3 protein has one entry. Of about 29,000 distinct CDR3 sequences in the sample, 15% to 20% were seen once. The sample comprised peripheral blood. The receptors stem from a human donor with pleural tuberculosis. The CDR3 runs from the conserved cysteine through the conserved F or W. D genes are given only for firm matches. Clone size appears in some rows only: once, few, many, or a class for an expanded clone.

many,TRBD2,TRBV12-3/TRBV12-4,TRBJ2-3,TGTGCCAGCAGTTTTACTAGCGGGATTGAAGATACGCAGTATTTT,CASSFTSGIEDTQYF
many,NA,TRBV12-3/TRBV12-4,TRBJ1-2,TGTGCCAGCAGTTTAATCCCGGGGACCGGAGGCTACACCTTC,CASSLIPGTGGYTF
many,NA,TRBV4-2,TRBJ2-5,TGTGCCAGCAGCCAAAGGAAGGGGGGACAAGAGACCCAGTACTTC,CASSQRKGGQETQYF
many,NA,TRBV25-1,TRBJ2-3,TGTGCCAGCAGTGAACGGAGAGATACGCAGTATTTT,CASSERRDTQYF
many,TRBD2,TRBV24-1,TRBJ2-1,TGTGCCACCTCCCGGGAGAGCGGGAGCTCCTACAATGAGCAGTTCTTC,CATSRESGSSYNEQFF
many,NA,TRBV29-1,TRBJ2-1,TGCAGCGCAGACAGTTACAATGAGCAGTTCTTC,CSADSYNEQFF
many,NA,TRBV28,TRBJ2-2,TGTGCCAGCAGAACCACCTGGTGGGCGGTGAACACCGGGGAGCTGTTTTTT,CASRTTWWAVNTGELFF
medium-sized,NA,TRBV6-1,TRBJ1-1,TGTGCCAGCAGCCAAAGTCCCAACACTGAAGCTTTCTTT,CASSQSPNTEAFF
many,NA,TRBV20-1,TRBJ2-1,TGCAGTGCTAGTACATGGGTGCATGAGCAGTTCTTC,CSASTWVHEQFF
many,NA,TRBV28,TRBJ1-1,TGTGCCAGCCGTATGGGGGCGAGGACTGAAGCTTTCTTT,CASRMGARTEAFF
many,TRBD1,TRBV27,TRBJ1-6,TGTGCCAGCAGTTCGGACAGGGGCTATAATTCACCCCTCCACTTT,CASSSDRGYNSPLHF
many,NA,TRBV4-1,TRBJ1-5,TGCGCCAGCAGCCAAGATGCCAGCTATAGCAATCAGCCCCAGCATTTT,CASSQDASYSNQPQHF
NA,TRBD1,TRBV7-2,TRBJ1-2,TGTGCCAGCAGCTTAGTTAAGGGACAGTTGGCCCCTAACTATGGCTACACCTTC,CASSLVKGQLAPNYGYTF
many,TRBD2,TRBV6-2/TRBV6-3,TRBJ2-1,TGTGCCAGCAGCCGTACGACTAGCACCTACAATGAGCAGTTCTTC,CASSRTTSTYNEQFF
NA,NA,TRBV10-2,TRBJ1-1,TGTGCCACATCCATGCAGCTGAACACTGAAGCTTTCTTT,CATSMQLNTEAFF
many,NA,TRBV4-1,TRBJ2-7,TGCGCCAGCAGCCAAGTATCAGGGTATACCTACGAGCAGTACTTC,CASSQVSGYTYEQYF
many,NA,TRBV4-2,TRBJ2-7,TGTGCCAGCAGCCAGGTGGGAGAGACTAACGAGCAGTACTTC,CASSQVGETNEQYF
many,NA,TRBV10-3,TRBJ1-3,TGTGCCATCAGCCGAGACTCCAGCTCTGGAAACACCATATATTTT,CAISRDSSSGNTIYF
medium-sized,NA,TRBV7-2,TRBJ1-1,TGTGCCAGCAGCTTAGCCGCAGAGGGCACTGAAGCTTTCTTT,CASSLAAEGTEAFF
many,NA,TRBV7-6,TRBJ2-3,TGTGCCAGCAGCCTCAACAGGGATTTGAGCACAGATACGCAGTATTTT,CASSLNRDLSTDTQYF
many,TRBD2,TRBV12-3/TRBV12-4,TRBJ2-3,TGTGCCAGCAGTTTTGGACTAGCGGGGGCCACGCCCGATACGCAGTATTTT,CASSFGLAGATPDTQYF
many,NA,TRBV12-3/TRBV12-4,TRBJ2-7,TGTGCCAGCAGTTTAAGGGCGCTCGGGTACGAGCAGTACTTC,CASSLRALGYEQYF
medium-sized,NA,TRBV25-1,TRBJ1-5,TGTGCCAGCAGTGACACATGGGACGGTCAGCCCCAGCATTTT,CASSDTWDGQPQHF
NA,NA,TRBV4-2,TRBJ2-7,TGTGCCAGCAGCCACGACAGCTCCGAGCAGTACTTC,CASSHDSSEQYF
once,NA,TRBV29-1,TRBJ1-1,TGCAGCGTCCTCAGGGCGATGAACACTGAAGCTTTCTTT,CSVLRAMNTEAFF
many,TRBD1,TRBV12-3/TRBV12-4,TRBJ2-3,TGTGCCAGCACAGGACAGGGGTCAGATACGCAGTATTTT,CASTGQGSDTQYF
many,NA,TRBV3-2,TRBJ2-7,TGTGCCAGCAGCCCTCATGGTGAGCAGACTATACTCTACGAGCAGTACTTC,CASSPHGEQTILYEQYF
NA,NA,TRBV2,TRBJ1-2,TGTGCCAATACCCAAGGGCAAATTAACTATGGCTACACCTTC,CANTQGQINYGYTF
medium-sized,NA,TRBV6-1,TRBJ1-3,TGTGCCAGCAGCGGAACAGGATATACTCGAAACACCATATATTTT,CASSGTGYTRNTIYF
many,NA,TRBV2,TRBJ1-1,TGTGCCAGCCCGGACAGTTTGAACACTGAAGCTTTCTTT,CASPDSLNTEAFF
medium-sized,NA,TRBV6-1,TRBJ2-3,TGTGCCAGCAGTTTACAGGGAGTTGGAACAGATACGCAGTATTTT,CASSLQGVGTDTQYF
many,TRBD2,TRBV7-8,TRBJ2-5,TGTGCCAGCAGCTTAGGCGGGGGGGCCCAGTACTTC,CASSLGGGAQYF
NA,NA,TRBV27,TRBJ1-3,TGTGCCAGCAGGCGGTCGGGGGCAGAAACTGGAAACACCATATATTTT,CASRRSGAETGNTIYF
medium-sized,NA,TRBV20-1,TRBJ1-3,TGCAGTGCTAGAGATCCCGGAAACACCATATATTTT,CSARDPGNTIYF
NA,NA,TRBV2,TRBJ1-2,TGCGCCAGCAGTTTACAGGGCTCCTATGGCTACACCTTC,CASSLQGSYGYTF
NA,NA,TRBV5-4,TRBJ1-5,TGTGCCGGCAGCCAGGGACCCGATAGCAATCAGCCCCAGCATTTT,CAGSQGPDSNQPQHF
many,NA,TRBV28,TRBJ2-2,TGTGCCAGCAGAGGACCCAACACCGGGGAGCTGTTTTTT,CASRGPNTGELFF
many,NA,TRBV3-1,TRBJ1-6,TGTGCCAGCAGCGTACAAACCGGGACGAGGAATTCACCCCTCCACTTT,CASSVQTGTRNSPLHF
NA,NA,TRBV15,TRBJ1-1,TGTGCCACCAGCAAGTTTGACAACACTGAAGCTTTCTTT,CATSKFDNTEAFF
NA,NA,TRBV7-2,TRBJ2-1,TGTGCCAGCAGCCTGCCCGTGGACAATGAGCAGGTCTTC,CASSLPVDNEQVF
many,NA,TRBV29-1,TRBJ1-1,TGCAGCGTTGTCCGGGAAACTGAAGCTTTCTTT,CSVVRETEAFF
many,NA,TRBV11-2,TRBJ2-5,TGTGCCAGCAGTAATGGAGGGGCCCAGTACTTC,CASSNGGAQYF
NA,NA,TRBV7-6,TRBJ1-1,TGTGCCATCAGCTTATTGGGGCAGGGCACTGAAGCTTTCTTT,CAISLLGQGTEAFF
many,NA,TRBV14,TRBJ2-7,TGTGCCAGCAGCCGCCGCGGTGGAGTCTTCTCCTACGAGCAGTACTTC,CASSRRGGVFSYEQYF
many,NA,TRBV11-2,TRBJ1-5,TGTGCCAGCAGCTTAGCAGGGGAACAGCCCCAGCATTTT,CASSLAGEQPQHF
many,TRBD1,TRBV28,TRBJ2-1,TGTGCCAGCAGTTTGGCCGGACAGGGCTCCTACAATGAGCAGTCCTTC,CASSLAGQGSYNEQSF